The entry that follows covers one T cell receptor beta chain sequence. The specificity of this receptor is unknown. No base-level quality is on record; no much larger clone is a single base apart. These data originate in a study of blood T cells in healthy people across ages (dated by TCRdb to between 2015 and 2016). Regarding the research as a whole: In model experiments, template switching captured about one uniquely barcoded TCR beta cDNA molecule for every two T cells. To track age-related changes in TCR beta repertoire diversity, the study relied on deep sequencing normalized with unique cDNA molecular identifiers. Four age groups were formed from the donors: young (average approximately 15 years), middle-aged (approximately 40), aged (approximately 60) and long-lived (less than 85). Using the same blood draw, the study looked at two additional independent replicas of 1 million unique cDNA reads for two donors, one aged 18 to 29 and the other aged 80 or older. To avoid experimental bias, donors of different ages were distributed randomly across sequencing lanes. Points the paper makes about the study in general: As age increased, observed TCR beta diversity per million T cells dropped in a roughly linear way, and a significant reduction was already evident by age 40. The CMV infection status of donors was not known, potentially confounding age-related changes in expanded clonotypes. Estimates of total diversity based on one million sequenced T cells were regarded as lower bounds and as underestimates. There was a strong correlation between observed TCR beta diversity and the percentage of naive T cells measured by flow cytometry. Because profiling used bulk unsorted PBMCs, naive and antigen-experienced compartments could not be compared conclusively. Compared with the aged group, the long-lived group had more naive CD4+ T cells, fewer expanded clones and increased TCR diversity, a pattern suggesting age selection.

The CDR3 numbers 15 residues from cysteine through phenylalanine. The retained sequence is limited to the CDR3, 45 bases, with the frame set at the first base. CDR1 and CDR2 are drawn from the germline V gene: LGHNA, YSLEER. V loses 3 bases of germline sequence and J loses 2 bases, and the interval between the two ends is 12 bases. Donors were 35 to 40 systemically healthy Caucasian individuals from Russia aged 6 to 90 years. Each donor gave ten milliliters of peripheral blood, collected into EDTA-treated Vacutainer tubes. Ficoll-Paque density-gradient centrifugation was used to isolate PBMCs, with at least 6.5 million per sample. Trizol reagent was used to extract total RNA from PBMCs, with at least 6 micrograms per sample. For every donor, flow cytometry on a PBMC aliquot measured the percentage of naive CD45RAhigh/CD27high T cells. Library prep was done by 5' RACE. Sequencing was performed on an Illumina HiSeq 2500. A second PCR of roughly 7 to 11 cycles was run with a J-beta primer mix and a sample-barcoded 5' primer. A template-switch 5' adaptor carrying 12 random nucleotides introduced a unique molecular identifier onto each TCR beta cDNA molecule. Each sample yielded at least 2.5 million CDR3-containing paired-end reads. First-strand cDNA was synthesized from all RNA with the Mint cDNA synthesis kit, primed by a TRBC-specific oligonucleotide. Following uracil-DNA glycosylase treatment, a first 18-cycle PCR with universal primers M1SS and BC2_uni_R was performed on all cDNA. The authors' pipeline ran thus. For normalization, 1 million high-quality reads, each with a distinct molecular identifier, were randomly selected from each sample. Reads with shared molecular identifiers were discarded instead of being binned into consensus sequences. MiTCR, with a Q25 quality threshold and the strictest error-elimination algorithm, was used for CDR3 identification, clonotype clustering and error correction. A nonparametric unseen species model with Euler transformation was used to estimate a lower bound on total TCR beta diversity. TCRdb reanalyzed the raw reads on its own, using fastp at Q25 for trimming and MiXCR for clone calling, and kept in-frame beta chains. Entries are consolidated by CDR3 protein sequence, retaining the most common genes and DNA. These V and J calls are TCRdb output, not the study's own analysis. The sample table holds 700,000 to 850,000 distinct CDR3 sequences, of which under 40% were seen once. The top ten constitute over 10% of the sample.

The sequencing input was blood. The sequence was collected from a man aged 18 to 35 in good health. Recombination linked TRBV4-3 to TRBJ2-3; the best D guess is TRBD1, with 6 bases matching. The nucleotide sequence reads as follows: TGCGCCAGCAGCCAGGATGGGGACACCACAGATACGCAGTATTTT. Translated, this gives CASSQDGDTTDTQYF.